This T cell receptor (beta chain) was identified during a study of vaccination effects on CD4 cells after COVID-19. Study information: Samples that were drawn after vaccination came a median of 72 days after the second dose.

Before any sequencing was done, the ViraFEST assay used viral peptide pools to expand antigen-specific CD4+ T cells. An approximately nine-day culture period preceded the isolation of CD4+ T cells. Participants received two doses of either the BNT162b2 or mRNA-1273 vaccine. Half-medium changes using IL-2 medium occurred on days 3 and 7. Germline lookup yields CDR1 SGDLS and CDR2 YYNGEE. V was pared by 3 bases and J by 8 bases, with 8 bases of the junction left unmatched. The CDR3 consists of 14 residues. Using immunoSEQ multiplex PCR, the repertoire was profiled, and TCRdb retains in-frame clones only, with some absent. The sample comprises over 30,000 clones, around 82% of which are singletons, and about 1.4% rests with the top ten. Only one count was recorded for this clone. Its specificity is unknown.

Sequencing was performed on CD4+ T cells from PBMCs cultured with HCoV-NL63 spike peptides, taken after COVID-19 vaccination. The chain couples TRBV9 to TRBJ1-2; the match to TRBD1 covers 9 bases. The source of this sequence is a human donor who received a COVID-19 vaccine. Some clones in this sample may be carry-over from other donors' samples. CDR3 bases: TGTGCCAGCAGCGCGGGGGGGACAGGGCAAGGCTACACCTTC. Protein: CASSAGGTGQGYTF. The full variable domain, its missing parts supplied by reference TRBV9 and TRBJ1-2, is DSGVTQTPKHLITATGQRVTLRCSPRSGDLSVYWYQQSLDQGLQFLIQYYNGEERAKGNILERFSAQQFPDLHSELNLSSLELGDSALYFCASSAGGTGQGYTFGSGTRLTVV.